A selection of T cell receptor beta chains follows, all from one sample in a study of shared clonotypes between healthy human individuals. This table comes from immunoSEQ multiplex PCR, and its TCRdb copy is limited to in-frame clones, with some not included. The data show about half a million clones, about 85% seen once. Input material: PBMCs. All receptors come from a woman between 35 and 50 years old in good health. Some clones in this sample may be carry-over from other donors' samples. Both conserved end residues are part of each CDR3. The order of the fields is V gene, J gene, clone size, D gene, CDR3 DNA, CDR3 protein. The D gene is left open where the match is weak. Clone sizes are given selectively: once, few, many, or a class where the clone is expanded.

v_gene: TRBV7-3
j_gene: TRBJ2-7
abundance: .
d_gene: TRBD2
CDR3nt: TGTGCCAGCAGCCGAAACGGACTAGCGACCTCCGAGCAGTACTTC
CDR3aa: CASSRNGLATSEQYF

v_gene: TRBV28
j_gene: TRBJ2-7
abundance: few
d_gene: .
CDR3nt: TGTGCCAGCAGTTTTCAGGGAAACTACTACGAGCAGTACTTC
CDR3aa: CASSFQGNYYEQYF

v_gene: TRBV6-1
j_gene: TRBJ1-1
abundance: .
d_gene: .
CDR3nt: TGTGCCAGCAGTGAAGGGAGGAACACTGAAGCTTTCTTT
CDR3aa: CASSEGRNTEAFF

v_gene: TRBV10-3
j_gene: TRBJ2-7
abundance: .
d_gene: .
CDR3nt: TGTGCCATCTCTCCGGGACACGCGGCCTACGAGCAGTACTTC
CDR3aa: CAISPGHAAYEQYF

v_gene: TRBV6-6
j_gene: TRBJ2-5
abundance: .
d_gene: .
CDR3nt: TGTACCAGCAGTTACCGAGGGCAAGAGACCCAGTACTTC
CDR3aa: CTSSYRGQETQYF

v_gene: TRBV5-1
j_gene: TRBJ2-1
abundance: .
d_gene: TRBD2
CDR3nt: TGCGCCAGCAGCTTGCAACTAGCGGAAGGGAATGAGCAGTTCTTC
CDR3aa: CASSLQLAEGNEQFF

v_gene: TRBV28
j_gene: TRBJ1-2
abundance: .
d_gene: .
CDR3nt: TGTGCCAGCAGCCTCAACCTGGGGGGCTATGGCTACACCTTC
CDR3aa: CASSLNLGGYGYTF

v_gene: TRBV27
j_gene: TRBJ2-7
abundance: .
d_gene: .
CDR3nt: TGTGCCAGCAGTTTGCAGCCCCAAGGCTACGAGCAGTACTTC
CDR3aa: CASSLQPQGYEQYF

v_gene: TRBV5-6
j_gene: TRBJ2-1
abundance: once
d_gene: TRBD1
CDR3nt: TGTGCCAGCAGCTGGAGGGCAGGGGGCTCTAATGAGCAGTTCTTC
CDR3aa: CASSWRAGGSNEQFF

v_gene: TRBV18
j_gene: TRBJ1-3
abundance: .
d_gene: .
CDR3nt: TGTGCCAGCTCACTGAGTGAACGAATCTCTGGAAACACCATATATTTT
CDR3aa: CASSLSERISGNTIYF

v_gene: TRBV7-2
j_gene: TRBJ1-2
abundance: .
d_gene: .
CDR3nt: TGTGCCAGCAGCCCCCGGCCCTGGGTGAATGGCTACACCTTC
CDR3aa: CASSPRPWVNGYTF

v_gene: TRBV6-1
j_gene: TRBJ2-3
abundance: .
d_gene: .
CDR3nt: TGTGCCAGCGGGGGGTTGAGAAGCACAGATACGCAGTATTTT
CDR3aa: CASGGLRSTDTQYF

v_gene: TRBV11-2
j_gene: TRBJ2-7
abundance: .
d_gene: .
CDR3nt: TGTGCCAGCAGCTTAGACGTGACAGCCTACGAGCAGTACTTC
CDR3aa: CASSLDVTAYEQYF

v_gene: TRBV7-3
j_gene: TRBJ1-1
abundance: .
d_gene: .
CDR3nt: TGTGCCAGCAGCCCCTGGGCGGGGGCCAACACTGAAGCTTTCTTT
CDR3aa: CASSPWAGANTEAFF

v_gene: TRBV28
j_gene: TRBJ1-4
abundance: .
d_gene: TRBD1
CDR3nt: TGTGCCAGCAGGAAGACAGGGGCTTATGAAAAACTGTTTTTT
CDR3aa: CASRKTGAYEKLFF

v_gene: TRBV18
j_gene: TRBJ2-1
abundance: .
d_gene: TRBD2
CDR3nt: TGTGCCAGCTCAAGCACTAGCGGGATTTGGGAGCAGTTCTTC
CDR3aa: CASSSTSGIWEQFF

v_gene: TRBV28
j_gene: TRBJ2-1
abundance: .
d_gene: .
CDR3nt: TGTGCCAGCAGTTTTGGTGGGAGCTCGAATGAGCAGTTCTTC
CDR3aa: CASSFGGSSNEQFF

v_gene: TRBV9
j_gene: TRBJ2-7
abundance: .
d_gene: .
CDR3nt: TGTGCCAGCAGCGTATTGTCAGGGTCCTACGAGCAGTACTTC
CDR3aa: CASSVLSGSYEQYF

v_gene: TRBV10-3
j_gene: TRBJ2-7
abundance: .
d_gene: TRBD2
CDR3nt: TGTGCCATCGGTCCGGGACTAGCGGGATCCTCTATAGGCTACGAGCAGTACTTC
CDR3aa: CAIGPGLAGSSIGYEQYF

v_gene: TRBV7-2
j_gene: TRBJ2-5
abundance: .
d_gene: .
CDR3nt: TGTGCCAGCAGCTCACTCGGGGAGACCCAGTACTTC
CDR3aa: CASSSLGETQYF

v_gene: TRBV7-8
j_gene: TRBJ1-1
abundance: .
d_gene: TRBD1
CDR3nt: TGTGCCAGCAGCGAACAGGGGGCTGACACTGAAGCTTTCTTT
CDR3aa: CASSEQGADTEAFF

v_gene: TRBV7-9
j_gene: TRBJ2-5
abundance: .
d_gene: .
CDR3nt: TGTGCCAGCAGATGGGGGGAGACCCAGTACTTC
CDR3aa: CASRWGETQYF

v_gene: TRBV27
j_gene: TRBJ2-1
abundance: .
d_gene: TRBD2
CDR3nt: TGTGCCAGCAGTTTATATGACAGCGGGCTAGCGGGCGAAGAGCAGTTCTTC
CDR3aa: CASSLYDSGLAGEEQFF

v_gene: TRBV18
j_gene: TRBJ2-3
abundance: .
d_gene: .
CDR3nt: TGTGCCAGCTCACCACTCGAAGGAGATACGCAGTATTTT
CDR3aa: CASSPLEGDTQYF

v_gene: TRBV6-5
j_gene: TRBJ2-1
abundance: .
d_gene: .
CDR3nt: TGTGCCAGCAGAACCCTTAGCGGTTCCTACAATGAGCAGTTCTTC
CDR3aa: CASRTLSGSYNEQFF

v_gene: TRBV29-1
j_gene: TRBJ1-1
abundance: .
d_gene: TRBD1
CDR3nt: TGCAGCGTCCGACAGGGGGCCGACACTGAAGCTTTCTTT
CDR3aa: CSVRQGADTEAFF

v_gene: TRBV5-1
j_gene: TRBJ2-5
abundance: .
d_gene: TRBD1
CDR3nt: TGCGCCAGCAGCTTGTCGGGACAGCAAGAGACCCAGTACTTC
CDR3aa: CASSLSGQQETQYF

v_gene: TRBV19
j_gene: TRBJ2-5
abundance: .
d_gene: TRBD2
CDR3nt: TGTGCCAGTAGTGTGGGACTAGCGGCTAAAGAGACCCAGTACTTC
CDR3aa: CASSVGLAAKETQYF

v_gene: TRBV11-2
j_gene: TRBJ2-3
abundance: .
d_gene: .
CDR3nt: TGTGCCAGCAGCTTAGAGTATTTAGCGGAGACGACGCAGTATTTT
CDR3aa: CASSLEYLAETTQYF

v_gene: TRBV5-1
j_gene: TRBJ2-3
abundance: .
d_gene: TRBD1
CDR3nt: TGCGCCAGCAGCCCGGAGGGACAGGGGCGCACAGATACGCAGTATTTT
CDR3aa: CASSPEGQGRTDTQYF

v_gene: TRBV11-2
j_gene: TRBJ1-1
abundance: .
d_gene: .
CDR3nt: TGTGCCAGCAGCCCAAGTAGGACAGCCATGAACACTGAAGCTTTCTTT
CDR3aa: CASSPSRTAMNTEAFF

v_gene: TRBV5-5
j_gene: TRBJ2-3
abundance: .
d_gene: .
CDR3nt: TGTGCCAGCAGCTTGCGGGACACAGATACGCAGTATTTT
CDR3aa: CASSLRDTDTQYF

v_gene: TRBV6-1
j_gene: TRBJ2-7
abundance: once
d_gene: .
CDR3nt: TGTGCCAGCAGTGTAGTTCAAGGGACCTACGAGCAGTACTTC
CDR3aa: CASSVVQGTYEQYF

v_gene: TRBV5-6
j_gene: TRBJ1-2
abundance: .
d_gene: .
CDR3nt: TGTGCCAGCAGCCCGTTGAGCGGCCGGGATATCTATGGCTACACCTTC
CDR3aa: CASSPLSGRDIYGYTF

v_gene: TRBV7-9
j_gene: TRBJ1-5
abundance: .
d_gene: TRBD1
CDR3nt: TGTGCCAGCAGTTCCGGGACAGGGGGTGCCAATCAGCCCCAGCATTTT
CDR3aa: CASSSGTGGANQPQHF

v_gene: TRBV11-2
j_gene: TRBJ2-7
abundance: .
d_gene: TRBD1
CDR3nt: TGTGCCAGCAGCCCCGGGACAGGGTTCCCGGGCGAGCAGTACTTC
CDR3aa: CASSPGTGFPGEQYF

v_gene: TRBV5-8
j_gene: TRBJ2-7
abundance: .
d_gene: TRBD2
CDR3nt: TGTGCCAGCGGGGGGGTAGCTTCCTACGAGCAGTACTTC
CDR3aa: CASGGVASYEQYF

v_gene: TRBV29-1
j_gene: TRBJ1-2
abundance: .
d_gene: TRBD1
CDR3nt: TGCAGCGTGGAAAAAGGTGGGACAGGGTACTATGGCTACACCTTC
CDR3aa: CSVEKGGTGYYGYTF

v_gene: TRBV19
j_gene: TRBJ2-6
abundance: .
d_gene: TRBD2
CDR3nt: TGTGCCAGTATCGAGGGAGGGCCCTCTGGGGCCAACGTCCTGACTTTC
CDR3aa: CASIEGGPSGANVLTF

v_gene: TRBV1
j_gene: TRBJ2-7
abundance: .
d_gene: .
CDR3nt: TGCACCAGCAGCCCCTACGAGCAGTACTTC
CDR3aa: CTSSPYEQYF

v_gene: TRBV27
j_gene: TRBJ2-1
abundance: .
d_gene: .
CDR3nt: TGTGCCAGCAGTTCAGCCCTAAGGAGTTACAATGAGCAGTTCTTC
CDR3aa: CASSSALRSYNEQFF

v_gene: TRBV29-1
j_gene: TRBJ1-1
abundance: .
d_gene: .
CDR3nt: TGCAGCACGGGACACGCGAACACTGAAGCTTTCTTT
CDR3aa: CSTGHANTEAFF

v_gene: TRBV27
j_gene: TRBJ2-5
abundance: .
d_gene: .
CDR3nt: TGTGCCAGCAGTGTCGACAGGCAAGAGACCCAGTACTTC
CDR3aa: CASSVDRQETQYF

v_gene: TRBV18
j_gene: TRBJ2-3
abundance: .
d_gene: .
CDR3nt: TGTGCCAGCTCACCAAGTTCGGGCCCCGAATCGGCGCAGTATTTT
CDR3aa: CASSPSSGPESAQYF

v_gene: TRBV11-2
j_gene: TRBJ2-7
abundance: .
d_gene: TRBD2
CDR3nt: TGTGCCAGCAGCTTCCTAGCGGGAGTAGCTTACGAGCAGTACTTC
CDR3aa: CASSFLAGVAYEQYF

v_gene: TRBV5-1
j_gene: TRBJ2-1
abundance: once
d_gene: TRBD2
CDR3nt: TGCGCCAGCAGCTTGGAACTAGCGGGGTACAATGAGCAGTTCTTC
CDR3aa: CASSLELAGYNEQFF

v_gene: TRBV10-3
j_gene: TRBJ1-1
abundance: .
d_gene: .
CDR3nt: TGTGCCATCAGTGCGGTGCCAGAGAACACTGAAGCTTTCTTT
CDR3aa: CAISAVPENTEAFF

v_gene: TRBV28
j_gene: TRBJ1-5
abundance: .
d_gene: .
CDR3nt: TGTGCCAGCAGGGACATAGTCCATCAGCCCCAGCATTTT
CDR3aa: CASRDIVHQPQHF

v_gene: TRBV5-6
j_gene: TRBJ1-4
abundance: .
d_gene: .
CDR3nt: TGTGCCAGCAGCTCCCAACATAGGAGAGAAAAACTGTTCTTT
CDR3aa: CASSSQHRREKLFF

v_gene: TRBV7-3
j_gene: TRBJ2-7
abundance: .
d_gene: .
CDR3nt: TGTGCCAGCAGCTTAACATCAGGGACTGACGAGCAGTACTTC
CDR3aa: CASSLTSGTDEQYF

v_gene: TRBV11-2
j_gene: TRBJ2-1
abundance: .
d_gene: TRBD1
CDR3nt: TGTGCCAGCAGCGACCGGGACAGGGGGCGAAACGATGAGCAGTTCTTC
CDR3aa: CASSDRDRGRNDEQFF